This is a list of T cell receptor beta chains from one sample in a study of cytomegalovirus exposure and HLA in healthy donors. Assay: immunoSEQ multiplex PCR; the TCRdb copy retains only in-frame clones and omits some. Here the sample spans approximately 92,000 clones, about three quarters being singletons. The sequencing sample was made of PBMCs. Receptors were obtained from a man in his sixties in good health and CMV-seronegative. The CDR3 runs from the conserved cysteine through the conserved F or W. A D gene is named only where the DNA matches it firmly. For some rows the clone size is stated as once, few or many, or as a class when expanded; others skip it.

clone_size | j_call | d_call | v_call | cdr3_nt | cdr3_aa
NA | TRBJ2-4 | TRBD1 | TRBV19 | TGTGCCAGTAGTAAGGACAGGGTCGGGATCCAGTACTTC | CASSKDRVGIQYF
few | TRBJ2-7 | NA | TRBV28 | TGTGCCAGCAGTCCTCGAGGGCCCTACGAGCAGTACTTC | CASSPRGPYEQYF
few | TRBJ2-7 | TRBD2 | TRBV7-9 | TGTGCCAGCAGCTCGATCCCGGGACTAGCTGTGAAGAAATACTTC | CASSSIPGLAVKKYF
NA | TRBJ1-1 | NA | TRBV5-1 | TGCGCCAGCAGCTTGGCCGTTCGGGACACTGAAGCTTTCTTT | CASSLAVRDTEAFF
NA | TRBJ1-1 | TRBD1 | TRBV30 | TGTGCCTGGCGGACAGGGGGTGAAGCTTTCTTT | CAWRTGGEAFF
once | TRBJ1-1 | NA | TRBV2 | TGTGCCAGCAGTTCCAGGGGCGGAAACACTGAAGCTTTCTTT | CASSSRGGNTEAFF
NA | TRBJ1-4 | TRBD1 | TRBV7-2 | TGTGCCAGCAGCCCGGACAGGGGGTCCCAGGGGGAAAAACTGTTTTTT | CASSPDRGSQGEKLFF
few | TRBJ1-3 | NA | TRBV7-9 | TGTGCCAGCAGCTTATGGGGGGACCCTGCGGAAGGAAACACCATATATTTT | CASSLWGDPAEGNTIYF
NA | TRBJ2-3 | TRBD1 | TRBV5-6 | TGTGCCAGCAGCAGGCCCGGGACAGGGGGTACAGATACGCAGTATTTT | CASSRPGTGGTDTQYF
few | TRBJ2-3 | TRBD2 | TRBV7-6 | TGTGCCAGCAGCCCAGCGACTAGCGGGAGCACAGATACGCAGTATTTT | CASSPATSGSTDTQYF
NA | TRBJ2-7 | NA | TRBV9 | TGTGCCAGCAGCGTAGTAGGGGGTTCCGAGCAGTACTTC | CASSVVGGSEQYF
NA | TRBJ2-7 | TRBD2 | TRBV5-4 | TGTGCCAGCAGCCCAGGACTAGCGGGGGGGTCCTACGAGCAGTACTTC | CASSPGLAGGSYEQYF
once | TRBJ1-2 | TRBD1 | TRBV28 | TGTGCCAGCTGGACAGGGACAAACTATGGCTACACCTTC | CASWTGTNYGYTF
NA | TRBJ1-2 | TRBD1 | TRBV30 | TGTGCCTGGAGAAAGGGGGCTAGAGGTGTACAGGACTATGGCTACACCTTC | CAWRKGARGVQDYGYTF
NA | TRBJ1-1 | NA | TRBV6-5 | TGTGCCAGCAGTTACTCGATGGGAGGGGTCGGGACTGAAGCTTTCTTT | CASSYSMGGVGTEAFF
few | TRBJ2-2 | NA | TRBV5-1 | TGCGCCAGCAGCTTGCCAGGGGACACCGGGGAGCTGTTTTTT | CASSLPGDTGELFF
NA | TRBJ2-7 | TRBD1 | TRBV6-1 | TGTGCCAGCAGTGAGGCCGGGACAGGTAGAGGCGAGCAGTACTTC | CASSEAGTGRGEQYF
few | TRBJ1-5 | TRBD1 | TRBV2 | TGTGCCAGCTCCGGGACAGCGAATCAGCCCCAGCATTTT | CASSGTANQPQHF
few | TRBJ1-2 | NA | TRBV11-1 | TGTGCCAGCAGCTTAATGCGACAGTCTGACTACACCTTC | CASSLMRQSDYTF
once | TRBJ2-7 | TRBD1 | TRBV7-9 | TGTTCCAGCAGCGTTAGCGGTCCCGGGACAGGGCGGCAGTACTTC | CSSSVSGPGTGRQYF
NA | TRBJ2-1 | TRBD2 | TRBV5-4 | TGTGCCAGCAGTTCCGGGACTAGCGGCACAGGGCAGTTCTTC | CASSSGTSGTGQFF
NA | TRBJ1-3 | NA | TRBV7-8 | TGTGCCAGCAGCTTAGGCAGTGTTAACACCATATATTTT | CASSLGSVNTIYF
NA | TRBJ2-5 | TRBD1 | TRBV5-6 | TGTGCCAGCAGTTTTACCCGGGACAGGGTATCAGGAGAGACCCAGTACTTC | CASSFTRDRVSGETQYF
once | TRBJ1-2 | TRBD1 | TRBV27 | TGTGCCAGCACTAAATCCGGGACAGGGGGGGGCTATGGCTACACCTTC | CASTKSGTGGGYGYTF
NA | TRBJ1-3 | NA | TRBV5-1 | TGCGCCAGCAGCTTGACAGCAGGAAGCTCTGGAAACACCATATATTTT | CASSLTAGSSGNTIYF
few | TRBJ2-2 | NA | TRBV19 | TGTGCCAGTAGTATTATCAGGGGAGTCGGGGAGCTGTTTTTT | CASSIIRGVGELFF
few | TRBJ1-1 | NA | TRBV5-7 | TGTGCCAGCAGCTTGGCTTTGAACACTGAAGCTTTCTTT | CASSLALNTEAFF
NA | TRBJ2-1 | NA | TRBV13 | TGTGCCAGCAGTCTTACAGGGAATCCCTACAATGAGCAGTTCTTC | CASSLTGNPYNEQFF
NA | TRBJ2-3 | NA | TRBV7-9 | TGTGCCAGCATTGCTATGACTAGCACAGATACGCAGTATTTT | CASIAMTSTDTQYF
NA | TRBJ2-3 | TRBD2 | TRBV2 | TGTGCCAGCAATCTATTAGCGGGGGCCACAGATACGCAGTATTTT | CASNLLAGATDTQYF
NA | TRBJ1-5 | NA | TRBV7-9 | TGTGCCAGCAACCTAGACAATCAGCCCCAGCATTTT | CASNLDNQPQHF
NA | TRBJ2-2 | NA | TRBV7-2 | TGTGCCAGCAGCTCAGACTCGAACACCGGGGAGCTGTTTTTT | CASSSDSNTGELFF